Shown below are 14 T cell receptor beta chains from a single sample sequenced in a study of blood T cell repertoires in COVID-19. Some clones are missing from TCRdb's copy, which holds only in-frame ones; the method was immunoSEQ multiplex PCR. This table holds roughly 81,000 clones, about 85% found once. Material for sequencing was peripheral blood. The receptors shown here come from a woman aged 70 to 79 with acute or convalescent COVID-19.

The gene calls are TRBV11-3 and TRBJ1-2, with D hard to call. Trimming removed 2 bases from V and 6 bases from J, with 10 bases in between. The V gene's germline CDR1 is SGHNT and CDR2 YENEEA. The CDR3 is 13 amino acids. The DNA of the CDR3 is TGTGCCAGCAGCTTACTTCGGGGAGATGGCTACACCTTC. This encodes CASSLLRGDGYTF.

The chain has TRBV2 and TRBJ2-1; weak D call: TRBD2 (6 bases). With 8 bases removed from V and 8 bases from J, the gap between germline ends came to 10 bases. This CDR3 has 11 amino acids. Germline-derived CDR1 and CDR2 are SNHLY and FYNNEI. The CDR3 reads CASGGLYEQFF. In DNA, the CDR3 is TGTGCCAGCGGGGGACTTTATGAGCAGTTCTTC.

The CDR3, as DNA: TGTGCCAGCAGCCTCGGACAGGGGGCGGGGGTCTATGGCTACACCTTC. This translates into CASSLGQGAGVYGYTF. The chain joins TRBV28 to TRBJ1-2; 11 nucleotides agree with TRBD1. CDR1 is MDHEN and CDR2 is SYDVKM in the germline V gene. The CDR3 is 16 residues long. Trimming removed 6 bases from V and 4 bases from J; junction bases left unmatched: 10.

This chain links TRBV4-1 with TRBJ2-7; 10 nucleotides align to TRBD1. V was pared by 3 bases and J by 4 bases, with 6 bases of the junction left unmatched. The CDR3 totals 15 residues. Germline loops: CDR1 MGHRA, CDR2 YSYEKL. The CDR3, as DNA: TGCGCCAGCAGCCACCCCGGGACAGGGGAGTACGAGCAGTACTTC. Translated, it gives CASSHPGTGEYEQYF.

The chain uses TRBV5-6 and TRBJ2-2, with 9 bases that match TRBD2. The germline CDR1 and CDR2 sequences are SGHDT and YYEEEE. The CDR3 extends over 16 amino acids. V lost 6 bases to trimming and J lost 4 bases; unmatched junction nucleotides: 10. The CDR3 sequence: CASTALGRGGTGELFF. CDR3 in DNA: TGTGCCAGCACCGCATTGGGGCGGGGGGGCACCGGGGAGCTGTTTTTT.

The count of this clone is one. The V call is TRBV29-1, the J call TRBJ2-5; 7 nucleotides match TRBD1. The V segment lost 5 bases and the J segment 5 bases; nucleotides outside the gene matches: 8. The CDR3 contains 13 residues. The germline V gene encodes CDR1 SQVTM and CDR2 ANQGSEA. The CDR3 DNA sequence: TGCAGCGTTTCAGGGGGTTCTTTGGAGACCCAGTACTTC. Its translation: CSVSGGSLETQYF.

The chain uses TRBV6-2 or TRBV6-3 and TRBJ2-2; 7 positions match TRBD2. CDR3 length: 14 residues. Germline lookup yields CDR1 MNHEY and CDR2 SVGEGT. V dropped 6 bases and J dropped 5; count of bases not matched to a gene: 6. The chain's CDR3 is CASSGLVSTGELFF. The DNA for the CDR3 is TGTGCCAGCAGCGGACTAGTCAGTACCGGGGAGCTGTTTTTT.

On this clone: At one end, the junction sequence differs from germline, possibly due to a read error. This sequence joins TRBV4-1 and TRBJ1-2, with 9 nucleotides matching TRBD1. CDR3 length equals 14 residues. Germline CDR1 and CDR2: MGHRA and YSYEKL. The CDR3 coding sequence is TGCGCCAGCAGCCAAGATCGGGGGACAGGGAGGAGTTCCTTC. Protein: CASSQDRGTGRSSF.

The CDR3 DNA sequence: TGTGCCAGCTCACCTTCCGGGACAGGGGACAATCAGCCCCAGCATTTT. Translation gives CASSPSGTGDNQPQHF. The rearrangement uses TRBV18 and TRBJ1-5, with TRBD1 identical over 10 bases. The germline CDR1 and CDR2 sequences are KGHSH and LQKENI. V was pared by 3 bases and J by 3 bases, with 5 bases of the junction left unmatched. This CDR3 comprises 16 residues.

The V and J genes are TRBV7-2 and TRBJ1-2; D may be TRBD1 (5 bases). The germline V and J ends were trimmed by 2 bases and 4 bases, with 8 bases remaining between them. The CDR3 sequence is 13 residues long. Per the germline V gene, CDR1 is SGHTA and CDR2 is FQGNSA. CDR3 bases: TGTGCCAGCAGCTTATCAGGGTTCTATGGCTACACCTTC. This encodes CASSLSGFYGYTF.

In DNA form, the CDR3 reads TGTGCCTGGAGTGTACAGCCAGGGAAGGCTTCACCCCTCCACTTT. Protein: CAWSVQPGKASPLHF. V gene TRBV30 combines with J gene TRBJ1-6, with D possibly matching TRBD1 (5 bases). The germline gives CDR1 GTSNPN, CDR2 SVGIG (reference sequence). Trimming removed 0 bases from V and 9 bases from J, with 15 bases in between. This CDR3 region has 15 residues. Complete variable domain (other parts from reference TRBV30 and TRBJ1-6): SQTIHQWPATLVQPVGSPLSLECTVEGTSNPNLYWYRQAAGRGLQLLFYSVGIGQISSEVPQNLSASRPQDRQFILSSKKLLLSDSGFYLCAWSVQPGKASPLHFGNGTRLTVT.

V usage is TRBV5-1 and J usage is TRBJ1-3; perhaps TRBD1 as D (5 bases). This CDR3 has 15 amino acids. The germline CDR1 and CDR2 sequences are SGHRS and YFSETQ. V was shortened by 4 bases and J by 2 bases, with 13 bases between the two germline ends. CDR3 loop: CASSPAAGTGNTIYF. The DNA of the CDR3 is TGCGCCAGCAGCCCCGCGGCAGGGACTGGAAACACCATATATTTT. Full variable domain (outside the CDR3, taken from reference TRBV5-1 and TRBJ1-3): KAGVTQTPRYLIKTRGQQVTLSCSPISGHRSVSWYQQTPGQGLQFLFEYFSETQRNKGNFPGRFSGRQFSNSRSEMNVSTLELGDSALYLCASSPAAGTGNTIYFGEGSWLTVV.

This sequence joins TRBV30 and TRBJ2-5; D gene unclear. CDR1 and CDR2 (germline): GTSNPN, SVGIG (reference sequence). This CDR3 is 14 amino acids long. V lost 4 bases and J lost 4, with 16 bases in between. The DNA for the CDR3 is TGTGCCTGGACCCCCGAGGTCTGGTCAGAGACCCAGTACTTC. This translates into CAWTPEVWSETQYF.

The rearrangement uses TRBV6-5 and TRBJ1-1, with a tentative D call TRBD1 (5 bases). The CDR3 is 13 residues long. CDR1 MNHEY and CDR2 SVGAGI come from the germline V gene. Trimming took off 7 bases at V and 1 base at J, with 10 bases between the two ends. The CDR3 loop reads CASTEQGNTEAFF. The DNA for the CDR3 is TGTGCCAGCACGGAGCAGGGGAACACTGAAGCTTTCTTT.